The 2 T cell receptor beta chains in this list originate from one sample, sequenced in a study of blood T cell repertoires in COVID-19. The assay was immunoSEQ multiplex PCR, and TCRdb's table has in-frame clones only and misses some. The top ten clones hold about 8.1% of a sample with approximately 230,000 clones, roughly 80% of them seen once. Material: peripheral blood. Every receptor here comes from an elderly man with acute or convalescent COVID-19.

The chain combines TRBV6-5 with TRBJ2-3; 7 bases match TRBD1. Unmatched junction bases numbered 2, after V lost 4 bases and J lost 1 base. The germline V gene has CDR1 MNHEY and CDR2 SVGAGI. There are 14 residues in the CDR3. CDR3 nucleotide sequence: TGTGCCAGCAGTTCGGGACAGCGCACAGATACGCAGTATTTT. Translated, it gives CASSSGQRTDTQYF.

The chain combines TRBV2 with TRBJ2-5; 7 nucleotides line up with TRBD2. This CDR3 is built from 14 residues. Germline trimming cut 7 bases from V and 2 bases from J; bases unmatched to any gene: 7. CDR1 SNHLY and CDR2 FYNNEI come from the germline V gene. Here the CDR3 reads CASNFTGRQETQYF. The CDR3, as DNA: TGTGCCAGCAATTTTACCGGGAGGCAAGAGACCCAGTACTTC.